Listed below are T cell receptor beta chains from one sample, sequenced in a study of cytomegalovirus exposure and HLA in healthy donors. The protocol was immunoSEQ multiplex PCR, while the TCRdb copy is restricted to in-frame clones and leaves out a portion. The sample contains tens of thousands of clones, around 85% of which appear only once. Sequenced sample: PBMCs. The receptors derive from a man aged 30-40 years in good health and CMV-seronegative. Each CDR3 is given with its conserved first and last residue. The order of the fields is D gene, V gene, clone size, J gene, CDR3 DNA, CDR3 protein. A D gene is named only where the DNA matches it firmly. Size is stated for part of the rows, as once, few or many counts, or as a class when the clone is expanded.

-	TRBV10-3	-	TRBJ1-3	TGTGCCATCACCGAAACTATTTCTGGAAACACCATATATTTT	CAITETISGNTIYF
-	TRBV29-1	-	TRBJ2-7	TGCAGCATAGAAGGGGGGGCCTACGAGCAGTACTTC	CSIEGGAYEQYF
-	TRBV6-1	once	TRBJ2-7	TGTGCCAGCAGGATACTAGCATCCGAGCAGTACTTC	CASRILASEQYF
TRBD1	TRBV27	few	TRBJ2-7	TGTGCCAGCAGTTTATCGATCGTGGGGACAGGGACCTACGAGCAGTACTTC	CASSLSIVGTGTYEQYF
TRBD1	TRBV7-6	-	TRBJ2-7	TGTGCCAGCAGCGAGGACAGGGGATCCTACGAGCAGTACTTC	CASSEDRGSYEQYF
TRBD1	TRBV5-6	-	TRBJ1-4	TGTGCCAGCAGCATGGGGACAGGTGGGAAACTGTTTTTT	CASSMGTGGKLFF
-	TRBV29-1	once	TRBJ1-2	TGCAGCGTTGTCGGGGGGGCTAGAGGCTACACCTTC	CSVVGGARGYTF
TRBD1	TRBV12-5	-	TRBJ1-3	TGTGCTAGTGGTTTACCAACCGCCGGGACAGGGAAAACTGGAAACACCATATATTTT	CASGLPTAGTGKTGNTIYF
-	TRBV7-3	-	TRBJ1-1	TGTGCCAGCAGCTTATCAGAGAACACTGAAGCTTTCTTT	CASSLSENTEAFF
-	TRBV11-2	-	TRBJ1-2	TGTGCCAGCAGTCAGCAGGGTAACTATGGCTACACCTTC	CASSQQGNYGYTF
-	TRBV28	-	TRBJ1-5	TGTGCCAGCCGGGTTGTGAGTCAGCCCCAGCATTTT	CASRVVSQPQHF
TRBD1	TRBV30	-	TRBJ2-3	TGTGCCTGGAGTCTGACGACAGGGGGCGTTTTTTCAGATACGCAGTATTTT	CAWSLTTGGVFSDTQYF
-	TRBV5-1	-	TRBJ2-1	TGCGCCAGCAGCTTGGGTAGCGGACTTGGATACAATGAGCAGTTCTTC	CASSLGSGLGYNEQFF
TRBD1	TRBV25-1	-	TRBJ1-1	TGTGCCAGCGCGTTAGGGGGACAGATGAACACTGAAGCTTTCTTT	CASALGGQMNTEAFF
-	TRBV4-1	-	TRBJ2-7	TGCGCCAGCAGCCAAGGACGATCAGGGTCCTACGAGCAGTACTTC	CASSQGRSGSYEQYF
-	TRBV20-1	-	TRBJ2-1	TGCAGTTCGCTAGGATATGAGCAGTTCTTC	CSSLGYEQFF
TRBD2	TRBV2	-	TRBJ2-5	TGTGCCAGCAGTTCCTGGACTAGCGGTGTCCAAGAGACCCAGTACTTC	CASSSWTSGVQETQYF
-	TRBV30	few	TRBJ1-1	TGTGCCTGGAGTGGGATGGGGCGGACTGAAGCTTTCTTT	CAWSGMGRTEAFF
-	TRBV30	-	TRBJ1-6	TGTGCCTGGAGCACAGGAGATTATAATTCACCCCTCCACTTT	CAWSTGDYNSPLHF
-	TRBV19	-	TRBJ2-5	TGTGCCAGTAGTATGGGGGCTGGGGAAGAGACCCAGTACTTC	CASSMGAGEETQYF
-	TRBV7-2	-	TRBJ2-1	TGTGCCAGCAGCCTACTAGTACAACGGGCCTACAATGAGCAGTTCTTC	CASSLLVQRAYNEQFF
-	TRBV18	-	TRBJ1-2	TGTGCCAGCTCACCACCGAACAGGGAATGGGATGGCTACACCTTC	CASSPPNREWDGYTF
TRBD1	TRBV28	-	TRBJ1-4	TGTGCCAGCAGTTCGACAGGGTTTGATGAAAAACTGTTTTTT	CASSSTGFDEKLFF
-	TRBV9	-	TRBJ1-3	TGTGCCAGCAGCGTAGGGGGTGCCGGGGCTGGAAACACCATATATTTT	CASSVGGAGAGNTIYF
TRBD1	TRBV7-9	-	TRBJ2-2	TGTGCCAGCAGCCCACCGATGACAGGGTCGAACACCGGGGAGCTGTTTTTT	CASSPPMTGSNTGELFF